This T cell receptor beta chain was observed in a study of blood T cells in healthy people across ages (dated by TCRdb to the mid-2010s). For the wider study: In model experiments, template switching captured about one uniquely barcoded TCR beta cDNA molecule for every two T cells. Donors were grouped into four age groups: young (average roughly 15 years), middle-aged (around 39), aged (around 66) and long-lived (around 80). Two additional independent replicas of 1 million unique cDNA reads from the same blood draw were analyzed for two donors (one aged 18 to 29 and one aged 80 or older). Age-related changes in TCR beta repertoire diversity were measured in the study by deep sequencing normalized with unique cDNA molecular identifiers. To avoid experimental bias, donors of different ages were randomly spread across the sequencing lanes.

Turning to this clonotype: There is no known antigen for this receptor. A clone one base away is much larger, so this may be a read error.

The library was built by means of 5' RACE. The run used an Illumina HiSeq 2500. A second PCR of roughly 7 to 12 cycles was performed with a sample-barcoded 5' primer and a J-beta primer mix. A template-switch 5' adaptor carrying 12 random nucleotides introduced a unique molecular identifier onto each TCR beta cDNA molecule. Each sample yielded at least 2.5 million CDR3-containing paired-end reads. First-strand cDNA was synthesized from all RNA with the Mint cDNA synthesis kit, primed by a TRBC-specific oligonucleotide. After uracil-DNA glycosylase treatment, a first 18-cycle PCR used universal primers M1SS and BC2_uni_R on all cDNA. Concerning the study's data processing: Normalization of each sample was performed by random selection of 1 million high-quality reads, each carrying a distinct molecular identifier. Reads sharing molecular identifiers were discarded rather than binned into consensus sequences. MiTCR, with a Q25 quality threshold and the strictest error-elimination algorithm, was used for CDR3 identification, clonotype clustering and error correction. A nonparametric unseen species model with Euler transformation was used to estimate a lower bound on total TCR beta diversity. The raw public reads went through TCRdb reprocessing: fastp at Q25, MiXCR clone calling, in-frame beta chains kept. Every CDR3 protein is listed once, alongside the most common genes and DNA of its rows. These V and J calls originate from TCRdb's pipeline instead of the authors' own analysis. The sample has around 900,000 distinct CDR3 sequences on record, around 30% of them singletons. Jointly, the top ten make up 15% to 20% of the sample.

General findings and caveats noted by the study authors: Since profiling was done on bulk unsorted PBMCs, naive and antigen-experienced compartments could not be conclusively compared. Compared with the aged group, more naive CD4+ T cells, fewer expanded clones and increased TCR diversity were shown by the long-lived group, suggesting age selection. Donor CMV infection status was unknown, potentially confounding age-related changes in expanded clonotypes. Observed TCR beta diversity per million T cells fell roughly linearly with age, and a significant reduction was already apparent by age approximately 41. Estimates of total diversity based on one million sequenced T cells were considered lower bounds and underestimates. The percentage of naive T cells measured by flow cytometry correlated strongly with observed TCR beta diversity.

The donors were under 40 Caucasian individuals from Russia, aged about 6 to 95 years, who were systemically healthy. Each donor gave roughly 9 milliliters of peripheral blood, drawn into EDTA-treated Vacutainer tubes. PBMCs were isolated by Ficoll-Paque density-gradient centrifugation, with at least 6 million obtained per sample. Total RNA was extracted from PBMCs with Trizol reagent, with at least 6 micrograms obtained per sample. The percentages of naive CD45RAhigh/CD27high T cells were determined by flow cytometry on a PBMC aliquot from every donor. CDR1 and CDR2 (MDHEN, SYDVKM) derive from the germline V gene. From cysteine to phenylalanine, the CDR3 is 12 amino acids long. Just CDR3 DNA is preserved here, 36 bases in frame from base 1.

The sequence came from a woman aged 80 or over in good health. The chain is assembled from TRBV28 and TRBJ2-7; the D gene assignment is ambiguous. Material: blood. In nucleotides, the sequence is TGTGCCAGCGGTTTTGTTTTCTACGAGCAGTACTTC. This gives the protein CASGFVFYEQYF.